This TCR beta chain was identified in a study of cytomegalovirus exposure and HLA in healthy donors. General study findings and limits: Reports credit the classifier with highly specific, highly sensitive diagnosis of cytomegalovirus status. In vitro confirmation showed a few CMV-associated chains to be CMV antigen specific.

Primers: 60 Vbeta forward and 13 Jbeta reverse. Sequencing was performed with immunoSEQ multiplex PCR; in TCRdb, only in-frame clones are kept and a portion is missing. The sample yields some 100,000 clones, less than 70% seen once. About this clone itself: Its antigen is undetermined.

CDR3 length: 13 residues. V lost 5 bases, J lost 2 bases, and 10 bases lay in between. The germline gives CDR1 MNHEY, CDR2 SMNVEV (reference sequence). The chain employs TRBV27 and TRBJ2-7; perhaps TRBD1 as D (6 bases). The TCR sequence derives from a woman aged 70-85 years in good health and CMV-seropositive. What was sequenced was PBMCs. The CDR3 DNA follows: TGTGCCAGCAGTCTCGGGACAACCTACGAGCAGTACTTC. Translation: CASSLGTTYEQYF.